This T cell receptor beta chain is drawn from a study of neurological immune-mediated disorders. Study-wide points: Across subjects, expanded clones had no CDR3 amino acid sequences in common, pointing to private repertoires in all groups.

Synthesis of cDNA was accomplished via 5'RACE employing 10-nucleotide random UMIs. TCRdb re-called the 5' RACE reads through MiXCR, storing one row per CDR3 protein. The sample includes 31,000 or so distinct CDR3 sequences, 10% to 15% of them seen just once. Only one count was recorded for this clonotype. Its antigen is undetermined. The time point is: technical triplicate 2. Sorted libraries were derived from 800,000 to 1,000,000 CD4+ or CD8+ T cells. Germline assignment: CDR1 DFQATT and CDR2 SNEGSKA (reference sequence). The germline V and J ends were trimmed by 5 bases and 0 bases, with 10 bases remaining between them. The CDR3 sequence is 14 residues long.

The TCR sequence derives from a female donor with HTLV-1-associated myelopathy (HAM/TSP). This chain joins TRBV20-1 and TRBJ2-2; no reliable D call. Material: CD4+ T cells from blood. The CDR3 coding sequence is TGCAGTGCTGTTGGATACGCGAACACCGGGGAGCTGTTTTTT. Its translation is CSAVGYANTGELFF.